This is a list of T cell receptor beta chains from one sample in a study of blood T cell repertoires in COVID-19. Repertoires were generated with immunoSEQ multiplex PCR, while TCRdb's copy carries only in-frame clones and drops some. The table includes about 97,000 clones, about 90% detected once. What was sequenced was peripheral blood. The receptors derive from a man aged 50 to 60 with acute or convalescent COVID-19. Each CDR3 is given with its conserved first and last residue. The order of the fields is CDR3 protein, D gene, V gene. D genes are given only for firm matches.

CASTLQGSYNEQFF	NA	TRBV27
CAWSDGGGYTF	NA	TRBV30
CASSYLPYEQYF	NA	TRBV6-2/TRBV6-3
CASSLALLRDSSYEQYF	TRBD1	TRBV5-1
CASSLRWSTGELFF	NA	TRBV7-2
CASSQSYEQYF	NA	TRBV6-2/TRBV6-3
CASSSGHGTGKDEQYF	TRBD1	TRBV7-9
CAWSDFGGTDGYTF	NA	TRBV30
CASSLDAGLSTDTQYF	NA	TRBV27
CASSLDRSSGNTIYF	NA	TRBV5-4
CASSRGSYEQYF	NA	TRBV7-2
CASSPGTSVVGELFF	TRBD2	TRBV18
CASSPRGKDSPLHF	NA	TRBV6-6
CATSFTIQGGEETQYF	TRBD1	TRBV15
CASTNGPGYTF	NA	TRBV19
CASSEPRQGSRDTQYF	TRBD1	TRBV6-1
CASTPLPGGDQPQHF	TRBD1	TRBV6-5
CASSPIEGQGHGYTF	TRBD1	TRBV7-6
CASSSRGGRGYEQYF	TRBD2	TRBV6-6
CASNTGKGVTGELFF	NA	TRBV19
CASSRGNEKLFF	NA	TRBV12-3/TRBV12-4
CASSWGRGDTQYF	NA	TRBV7-9
CASSSRTGVDGYTF	TRBD1	TRBV19
CASSRDRDNQPQHF	TRBD1	TRBV18
CAWTKGRGAFF	NA	TRBV30
CASSFSPSGTGDTQYF	NA	TRBV5-1
CASRGLTRTSQMTEAFF	NA	TRBV19
CSSGQGGGETQYF	TRBD1	TRBV29-1
CASSPGDRRNSPLHF	TRBD1	TRBV7-2